The 4 T cell receptor beta chains below come from one sample, sequenced in a study of T-cell memory formation after mild COVID-19 (dated by TCRdb to the early 2020s). Receptor libraries were prepared by 5' RACE. TCRdb shows the sequencer as Illumina NovaSeq 6000. TCRdb redid the processing of the public reads, applying fastp at Q25 and MiXCR, and retained in-frame beta chains. Identical CDR3 protein sequences are pooled into one entry, listed with their most common genes and DNA. This sample gives some 200,000 distinct CDR3 sequences in total; 20% to 25% of them show up just once. The ten largest clones capture under 30% of the sample. Sequencing used PBMCs or a T cell subset sorted from them (not recorded which). These receptors were collected from an adult woman who had mild COVID-19 (a few samples of this study predate the infection). The sample titles of this study are shuffled in the database, so cell type and time point are left out; the donor was told from shared clones.

This clonotype was seen more than once but under ten times. This chain connects TRBV7-9 to TRBJ2-5; no definite D call. The ends were cut back, 5 bases at V and 4 bases at J, with 17 bases in the middle. The CDR3 consists of 15 residues. Germline V lookup: CDR1 SEHNR, CDR2 FQNEAQ (reference sequence). DNA for the CDR3: TGTGCCAGCAGCCTAGTAATTTCCACTCCAGAGACCCAGTACTTC. It translates to CASSLVISTPETQYF.

The chain carries TRBV15 and TRBJ2-1; weak D call: TRBD1 (6 bases). Trimming cost V 6 bases and J 7 bases, with 16 bases left between them. The CDR3 totals 14 residues. Germline assignment: CDR1 LNHNV and CDR2 YYDKDF (reference sequence). The CDR3 spells CATRPSGEGNEQFF. The CDR3 nucleotides read TGTGCCACCAGGCCCTCAGGGGAAGGGAATGAGCAGTTCTTC.

This clonotype was counted a few times. J is TRBJ2-1 and V is TRBV12-3 or TRBV12-4; 8 bases match TRBD2. The CDR3 sequence is 14 residues long. The J segment lost 8 bases and the V segment lost 3 bases, leaving 6 bases of the junction unmatched. The CDR3 sequence is CASSFTSGGYEQFF. In DNA form, the CDR3 reads TGTGCCAGCAGTTTTACAAGCGGGGGCTATGAGCAGTTCTTC.

This rearrangement joins TRBV29-1 to TRBJ2-7, with 11 bases that match TRBD2. Germline V gene sequence: CDR1 SQVTM, CDR2 ANQGSEA. The CDR3 has 16 residues. Trimming removed 4 bases from V and 3 bases from J; junction bases left unmatched: 11. The CDR3 region is CSVGGVSGRAFYEQYF. In nucleotides, the CDR3 is TGCAGCGTTGGGGGGGTTAGCGGGAGGGCATTCTACGAGCAGTACTTC.